A selection of T cell receptor beta chains follows, all from one sample in a study of blood T cell repertoires in COVID-19. The data were produced by immunoSEQ multiplex PCR, yet TCRdb's version contains in-frame clones alone and is incomplete. The sample lists over 350,000 clones; roughly 90% were seen once. The sample was PBMCs or T cells enriched from blood (not recorded which). These receptor sequences come from a woman in her thirties or forties who had been exposed to COVID-19. Each CDR3 is given with its conserved first and last residue. The order of the fields is CDR3 protein, CDR3 DNA, D gene, clone size, J gene, V gene. D genes are given only for firm matches. A clone size is listed for some rows: how often the clone was seen (once, few, many), or a class if it is expanded.

CDR3aa: CASSFRRALNQPQHF
CDR3nt: TGTGCCAGCAGCTTTCGCAGGGCCCTCAATCAGCCCCAGCATTTT
d_gene: -
abundance: -
j_gene: TRBJ1-5
v_gene: TRBV7-8

CDR3aa: CASSPPPGTSRGYEQFF
CDR3nt: TGTGCCAGCAGTCCGCCGCCCGGGACTAGCCGGGGATATGAGCAGTTCTTC
d_gene: TRBD2
abundance: -
j_gene: TRBJ2-1
v_gene: TRBV27

CDR3aa: CASSLGAGGNTIYF
CDR3nt: TGTGCCAGCAGCTTGGGGGCCGGTGGAAACACCATATATTTT
d_gene: -
abundance: -
j_gene: TRBJ1-3
v_gene: TRBV5-4

CDR3aa: CASSLAQGRGYNEQFF
CDR3nt: TGTGCCAGCAGCTTAGCACAGGGGCGAGGGTACAATGAGCAGTTCTTC
d_gene: TRBD1
abundance: -
j_gene: TRBJ2-1
v_gene: TRBV7-2

CDR3aa: CASSIKGTANTEAFF
CDR3nt: TGTGCCAGCAGCATCAAGGGGACAGCGAACACTGAAGCTTTCTTT
d_gene: -
abundance: few
j_gene: TRBJ1-1
v_gene: TRBV12-1

CDR3aa: CASSILTGGGNTEAFF
CDR3nt: TGTGCCAGTAGTATCTTGACAGGGGGGGGGAACACTGAAGCTTTCTTT
d_gene: TRBD1
abundance: -
j_gene: TRBJ1-1
v_gene: TRBV19

CDR3aa: CASSRDGSYGYTF
CDR3nt: TGTGCCAGCAGCCGGGATGGGAGCTATGGCTACACCTTC
d_gene: -
abundance: -
j_gene: TRBJ1-2
v_gene: TRBV6-6

CDR3aa: CASSIRSPSITTNEKLFF
CDR3nt: TGTGCCAGCAGCATACGGAGTCCGTCTATAACAACTAATGAAAAACTGTTTTTT
d_gene: -
abundance: -
j_gene: TRBJ1-4
v_gene: TRBV11-2

CDR3aa: CAWSVDGGYNSPLHF
CDR3nt: TGTGCCTGGAGTGTAGACGGAGGCTATAATTCACCCCTCCACTTT
d_gene: -
abundance: -
j_gene: TRBJ1-6
v_gene: TRBV30

CDR3aa: CASSLPGLERNEQFF
CDR3nt: TGTGCCAGCAGCTTGCCGGGACTCGAACGGAATGAGCAGTTCTTC
d_gene: -
abundance: -
j_gene: TRBJ2-1
v_gene: TRBV5-6

CDR3aa: CASSPSSDEQYF
CDR3nt: TGTGCCAGCAGCCCCTCCTCGGACGAGCAGTACTTC
d_gene: -
abundance: -
j_gene: TRBJ2-7
v_gene: TRBV6-2/TRBV6-3

CDR3aa: CAWSVGGGRTDTQYF
CDR3nt: TGTGCCTGGAGTGTTGGCGGGGGGCGCACAGATACGCAGTATTTT
d_gene: TRBD2
abundance: -
j_gene: TRBJ2-3
v_gene: TRBV30

CDR3aa: CATSRDFWPQAGGRETQYF
CDR3nt: TGTGCCACCAGCAGAGATTTTTGGCCCCAGGCAGGCGGGAGAGAGACCCAGTACTTC
d_gene: TRBD2
abundance: -
j_gene: TRBJ2-5
v_gene: TRBV15

CDR3aa: CASSDRVIKEKLFF
CDR3nt: TGTGCCAGCAGTGACAGGGTGATAAAGGAAAAACTGTTTTTT
d_gene: TRBD1
abundance: -
j_gene: TRBJ1-4
v_gene: TRBV6-6

CDR3aa: CASSPGSDAGYTF
CDR3nt: TGTGCCAGCTCACCAGGTAGCGACGCGGGCTACACCTTC
d_gene: -
abundance: few
j_gene: TRBJ1-2
v_gene: TRBV18

CDR3aa: CASSPGQGDHQPQHF
CDR3nt: TGTGCCAGCAGCCCCGGACAGGGGGACCATCAGCCCCAGCATTTT
d_gene: TRBD1
abundance: -
j_gene: TRBJ1-5
v_gene: TRBV7-2

CDR3aa: CASSFSGQRNSPLHF
CDR3nt: TGCGCCAGCAGCTTCTCAGGACAGAGGAATTCACCCCTCCACTTT
d_gene: -
abundance: -
j_gene: TRBJ1-6
v_gene: TRBV5-1

CDR3aa: CASGLGVAGVGETQYF
CDR3nt: TGTGCTAGTGGTTTGGGGGTGGCGGGGGTAGGTGAGACCCAGTACTTC
d_gene: TRBD2
abundance: -
j_gene: TRBJ2-5
v_gene: TRBV12-5

CDR3aa: CASSYSWGLGDPGNTIYF
CDR3nt: TGTGCCAGCAGTTACTCCTGGGGGCTGGGGGACCCCGGAAACACCATATATTTT
d_gene: -
abundance: -
j_gene: TRBJ1-3
v_gene: TRBV6-7

CDR3aa: CASSFGTDYGYTF
CDR3nt: TGTGCCAGTAGTTTTGGGACTGACTATGGCTACACCTTC
d_gene: -
abundance: -
j_gene: TRBJ1-2
v_gene: TRBV19

CDR3aa: CASSPRQPISGNTIYF
CDR3nt: TGTGCCAGCAGCCCTCGACAGCCTATATCTGGAAACACCATATATTTT
d_gene: -
abundance: -
j_gene: TRBJ1-3
v_gene: TRBV9

CDR3aa: CASSGTGGKAPLHF
CDR3nt: TGTGCCAGTAGTGGTACAGGGGGCAAAGCACCCCTCCACTTT
d_gene: TRBD1
abundance: few
j_gene: TRBJ1-6
v_gene: TRBV19

CDR3aa: CAWSQGGAGEKLFF
CDR3nt: TGTGCCTGGAGTCAAGGGGGGGCCGGTGAAAAACTGTTTTTT
d_gene: -
abundance: -
j_gene: TRBJ1-4
v_gene: TRBV30